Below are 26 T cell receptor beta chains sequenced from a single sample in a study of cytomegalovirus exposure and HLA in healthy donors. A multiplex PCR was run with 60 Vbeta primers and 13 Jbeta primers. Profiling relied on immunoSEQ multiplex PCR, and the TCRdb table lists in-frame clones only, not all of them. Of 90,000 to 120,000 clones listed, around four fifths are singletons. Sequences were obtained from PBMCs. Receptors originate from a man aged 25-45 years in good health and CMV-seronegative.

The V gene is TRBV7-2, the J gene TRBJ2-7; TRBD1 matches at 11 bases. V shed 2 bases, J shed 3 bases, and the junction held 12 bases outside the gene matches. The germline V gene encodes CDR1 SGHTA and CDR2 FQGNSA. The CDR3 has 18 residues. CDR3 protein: CASSLLGTGGIPLYEQYF. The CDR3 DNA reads TGTGCCAGCAGCTTACTCGGGACAGGGGGAATCCCCCTCTACGAGCAGTACTTC.

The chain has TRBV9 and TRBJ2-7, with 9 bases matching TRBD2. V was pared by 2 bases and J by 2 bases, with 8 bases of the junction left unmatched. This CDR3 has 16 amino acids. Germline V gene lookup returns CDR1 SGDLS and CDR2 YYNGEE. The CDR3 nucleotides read TGTGCCAGCAGCGTTAAACCTAGCGGGATAGCCTACGAGCAGTACTTC. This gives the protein CASSVKPSGIAYEQYF.

CDR3 nucleotides: TGTGCCAGCAGCTCTGGACTAGCGGGAGATACGCAGTATTTT. This translates into CASSSGLAGDTQYF. The rearrangement joins TRBV2 to TRBJ2-3; TRBD2 matches at 11 bases. The CDR3 spans 14 residues. Germline V gives CDR1 SNHLY, CDR2 FYNNEI. V gave up 6 bases and J gave up 5 bases; unmatched junction bases: 4.

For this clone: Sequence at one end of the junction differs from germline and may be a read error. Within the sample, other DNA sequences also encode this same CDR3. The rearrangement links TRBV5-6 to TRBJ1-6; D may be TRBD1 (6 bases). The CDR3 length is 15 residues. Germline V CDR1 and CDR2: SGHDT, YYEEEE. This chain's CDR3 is CASSLLGRGNSPLHF. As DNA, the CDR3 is TGTGCCAGCAGCTTGCTTGGCAGGGGAAATTCCCCCCTCCACTTT.

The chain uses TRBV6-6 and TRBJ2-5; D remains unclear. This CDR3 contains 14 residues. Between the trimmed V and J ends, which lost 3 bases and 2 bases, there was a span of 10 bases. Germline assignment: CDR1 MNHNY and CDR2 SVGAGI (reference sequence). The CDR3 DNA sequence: TGTGCCAGCAGTTATGCCACAGATCAAGAGACCCAGTACTTC. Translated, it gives CASSYATDQETQYF.

The CDR3 is CASSFRDQPQHF. CDR3 nucleotides: TGTGCCAGCAGCTTCCGAGATCAGCCCCAGCATTTT. The V and J genes are TRBV5-8 and TRBJ1-5; D is uncertain. Germline V gene sequence: CDR1 SGHTS, CDR2 YDEGEE. Trimming cost V 2 bases and J 5 bases, with 5 bases left between them. The CDR3 sequence is 12 residues long. Based on the CDR3 plus reference TRBV5-8 and TRBJ1-5, the full variable domain is EAGVTQSPTHLIKTRGQQATLRCSPISGHTSVYWYQQALGLGLQFLLWYDEGEERNRGNFPPRFSGRQFPNYSSELNVNALELEDSALYLCASSFRDQPQHFGDGTRLSIL.

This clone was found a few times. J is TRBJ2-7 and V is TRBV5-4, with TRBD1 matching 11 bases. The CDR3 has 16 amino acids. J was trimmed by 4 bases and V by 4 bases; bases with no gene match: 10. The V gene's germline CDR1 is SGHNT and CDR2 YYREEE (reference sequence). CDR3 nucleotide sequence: TGTGCCAGCAGCGACGGGACAGGGGGTTTTTATTACGAGCAGTACTTC. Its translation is CASSDGTGGFYYEQYF.

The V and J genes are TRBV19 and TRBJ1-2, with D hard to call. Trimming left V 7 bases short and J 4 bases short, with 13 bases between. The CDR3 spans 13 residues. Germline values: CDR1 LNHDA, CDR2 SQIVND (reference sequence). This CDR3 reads CASTIRGSYGYTF. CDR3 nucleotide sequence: TGTGCCAGTACCATAAGAGGGAGCTATGGCTACACCTTC.

This CDR3 is CAISESEREQFF. CDR3 coding DNA: TGTGCCATCAGTGAGTCGGAGCGGGAGCAGTTCTTC. The V call is TRBV10-3, the J call TRBJ2-1, with D perhaps matching TRBD2 (5 bases). This CDR3 has 12 residues. Germline CDR1 reads ENHRY; CDR2 reads SYGVKD. Trimming cost V 0 bases and J 10 bases, with 7 bases left between them.

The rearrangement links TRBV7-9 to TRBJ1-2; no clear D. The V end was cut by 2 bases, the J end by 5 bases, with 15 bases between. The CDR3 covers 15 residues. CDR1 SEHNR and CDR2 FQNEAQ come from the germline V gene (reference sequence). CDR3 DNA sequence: TGTGCCAGCAGCTTATTGGTCGAGGAGATTTATGGCTACACCTTC. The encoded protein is CASSLLVEEIYGYTF.

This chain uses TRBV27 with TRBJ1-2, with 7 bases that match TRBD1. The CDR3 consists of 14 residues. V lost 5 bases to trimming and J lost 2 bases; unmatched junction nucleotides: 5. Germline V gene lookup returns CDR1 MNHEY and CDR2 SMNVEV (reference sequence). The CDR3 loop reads CASSLNRGNYGYTF. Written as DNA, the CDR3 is TGTGCCAGCAGTCTGAACAGGGGAAACTATGGCTACACCTTC.

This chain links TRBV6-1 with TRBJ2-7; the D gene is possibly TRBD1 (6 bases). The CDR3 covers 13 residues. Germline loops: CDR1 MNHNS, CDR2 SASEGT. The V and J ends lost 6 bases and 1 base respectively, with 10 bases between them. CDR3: CASSHRDSYEQYF. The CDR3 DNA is TGTGCCAGCAGCCACAGGGATTCCTACGAGCAGTACTTC.

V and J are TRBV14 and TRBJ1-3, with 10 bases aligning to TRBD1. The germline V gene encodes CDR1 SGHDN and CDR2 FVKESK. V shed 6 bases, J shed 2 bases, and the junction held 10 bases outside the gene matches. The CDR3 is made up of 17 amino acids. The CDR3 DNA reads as TGTGCCAGCAGTTACGACAGGGGGCAGTTGACTGGAAACACCATATATTTT. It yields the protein CASSYDRGQLTGNTIYF.

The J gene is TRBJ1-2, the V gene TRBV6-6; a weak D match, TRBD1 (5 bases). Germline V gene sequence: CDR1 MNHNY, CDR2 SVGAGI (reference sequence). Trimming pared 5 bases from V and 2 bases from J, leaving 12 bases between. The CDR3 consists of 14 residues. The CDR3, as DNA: TGTGCCAGCAGTACCCTCGGGGGGAACTATGGCTACACCTTC. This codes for CASSTLGGNYGYTF.

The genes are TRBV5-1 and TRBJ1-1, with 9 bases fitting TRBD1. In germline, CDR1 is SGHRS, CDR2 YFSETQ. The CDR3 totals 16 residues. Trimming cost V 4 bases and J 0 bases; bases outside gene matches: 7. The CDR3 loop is CASSPRTGAMNTEAFF. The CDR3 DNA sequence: TGCGCCAGCAGCCCAAGGACAGGGGCTATGAACACTGAAGCTTTCTTT.

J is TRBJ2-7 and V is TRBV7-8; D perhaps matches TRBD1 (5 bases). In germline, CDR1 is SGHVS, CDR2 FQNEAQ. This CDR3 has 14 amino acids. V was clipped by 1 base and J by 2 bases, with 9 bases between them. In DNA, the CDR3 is TGTGCCAGCAGCTTAGTGGCAGGGCCCTACGAGCAGTACTTC. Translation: CASSLVAGPYEQYF.

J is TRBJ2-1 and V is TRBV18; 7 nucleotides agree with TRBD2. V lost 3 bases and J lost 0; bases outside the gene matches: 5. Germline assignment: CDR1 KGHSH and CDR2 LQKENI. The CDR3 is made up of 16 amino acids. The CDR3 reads CASSPWGGSSYNEQFF. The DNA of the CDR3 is TGTGCCAGCTCACCCTGGGGGGGGAGCTCCTACAATGAGCAGTTCTTC.

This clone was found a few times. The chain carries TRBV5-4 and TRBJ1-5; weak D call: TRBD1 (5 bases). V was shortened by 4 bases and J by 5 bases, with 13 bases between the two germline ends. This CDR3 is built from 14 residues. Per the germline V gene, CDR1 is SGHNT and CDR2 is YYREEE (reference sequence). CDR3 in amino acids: CASSPEGLYQPQHF. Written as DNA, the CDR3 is TGTGCCAGCAGCCCGGAGGGACTCTATCAGCCCCAGCATTTT.

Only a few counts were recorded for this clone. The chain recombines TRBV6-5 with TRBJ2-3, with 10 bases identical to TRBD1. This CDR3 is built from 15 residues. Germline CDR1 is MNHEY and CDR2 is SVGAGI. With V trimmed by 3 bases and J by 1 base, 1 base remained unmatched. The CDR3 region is CASSYDRGRTDTQYF. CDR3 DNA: TGTGCCAGCAGTTATGACAGGGGGCGCACAGATACGCAGTATTTT.

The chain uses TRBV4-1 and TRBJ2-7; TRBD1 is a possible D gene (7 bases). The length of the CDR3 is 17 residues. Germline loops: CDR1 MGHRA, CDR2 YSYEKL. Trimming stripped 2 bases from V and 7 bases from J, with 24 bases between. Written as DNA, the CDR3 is TGCGCCAGCAGCCAATTAGGGGTGACAGGGCCCGCGGGGGAGCAGTACTTC. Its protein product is CASSQLGVTGPAGEQYF.

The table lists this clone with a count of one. CDR3 in DNA: TGTGCCTGGAGTGGCGGGGGGCGAAGTTACGAGCAGTACTTC. Amino acids: CAWSGGGRSYEQYF. The rearrangement links TRBV30 to TRBJ2-7, with 8 bases fitting TRBD2. The CDR3 totals 14 residues. Germline V gene sequence: CDR1 GTSNPN, CDR2 SVGIG (reference sequence). V was pared by 1 base and J by 4 bases, with 6 bases of the junction left unmatched. The full variable domain, in which reference TRBV30 and TRBJ2-7 provide the parts outside the CDR3, is SQTIHQWPATLVQPVGSPLSLECTVEGTSNPNLYWYRQAAGRGLQLLFYSVGIGQISSEVPQNLSASRPQDRQFILSSKKLLLSDSGFYLCAWSGGGRSYEQYFGPGTRLTVT.

The CDR3 nucleotides read TGTGCCAAAATACCGCCTTCTACAGATCCCCTCTTTAATTCACCCCTCCACTTT. Its translation: CAKIPPSTDPLFNSPLHF. This chain uses TRBV5-3 with TRBJ1-6, with D hard to call. TRBV5-3 falls under the ORF class, with uncertain function. The CDR3 contains 18 residues. V gave up 9 bases and J gave up 6 bases, with 28 bases separating them.

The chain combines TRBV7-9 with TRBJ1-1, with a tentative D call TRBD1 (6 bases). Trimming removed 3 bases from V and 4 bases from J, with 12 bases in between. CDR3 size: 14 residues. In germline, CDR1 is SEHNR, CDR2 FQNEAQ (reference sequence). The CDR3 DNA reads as TGTGCCAGCAGCTTCCTGACAGGAACCACTGAAGCTTTCTTT. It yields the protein CASSFLTGTTEAFF.

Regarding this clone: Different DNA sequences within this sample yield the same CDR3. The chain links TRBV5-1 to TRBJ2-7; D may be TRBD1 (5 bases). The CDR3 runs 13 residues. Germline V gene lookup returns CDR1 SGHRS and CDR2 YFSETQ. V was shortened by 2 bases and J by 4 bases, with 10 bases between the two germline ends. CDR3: CASSFSTAYEQYF. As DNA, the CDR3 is TGCGCCAGCAGCTTCTCGACAGCTTACGAGCAGTACTTC.

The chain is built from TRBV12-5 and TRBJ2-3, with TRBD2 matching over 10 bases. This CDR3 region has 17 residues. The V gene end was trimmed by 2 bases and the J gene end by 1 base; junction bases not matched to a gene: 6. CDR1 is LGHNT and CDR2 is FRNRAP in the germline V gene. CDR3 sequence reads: CASGLPLTSGRTDTQYF. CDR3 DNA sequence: TGTGCTAGTGGTTTGCCCCTGACTAGCGGGCGCACAGATACGCAGTATTTT.

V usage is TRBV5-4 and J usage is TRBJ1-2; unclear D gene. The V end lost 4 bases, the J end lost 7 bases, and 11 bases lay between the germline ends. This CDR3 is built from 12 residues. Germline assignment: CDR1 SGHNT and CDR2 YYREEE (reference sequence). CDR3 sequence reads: CASSQERFGYTF. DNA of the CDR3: TGTGCCAGCAGCCAGGAAAGATTTGGCTACACCTTC.